Below, 28 T cell receptor beta chains from the same sample are listed, as sequenced in a study of a mutant IDH1 vaccine in newly diagnosed glioma. The time point was: week 11, during vaccination. The vaccine gave 300 ug of a 20-mer mutant IDH1 peptide subcutaneously per dose. No antigens are known for them. The protocol was immunoSEQ multiplex PCR, while the TCRdb copy is restricted to in-frame clones and leaves out a portion. The table shows about 130,000 clones, with around 80% occurring only once. This material consisted of PBMCs, taken from a glioma patient whose treatment included an IDH1 peptide vaccine. These receptors were collected from a man aged 35-49 years with glioma.

The chain is built from TRBV5-1 and TRBJ1-3; no clear D. CDR3 length: 13 amino acids. The germline V and J ends were trimmed by 2 bases and 0 bases, with 3 bases remaining between them. Germline CDR1 reads SGHRS; CDR2 reads YFSETQ. The chain's CDR3 is CASSFDSGNTIYF. CDR3 in DNA: TGCGCCAGCAGCTTCGACTCTGGAAACACCATATATTTT. Looking up the rest from reference TRBV5-1 and TRBJ1-3 gives the full variable domain: KAGVTQTPRYLIKTRGQQVTLSCSPISGHRSVSWYQQTPGQGLQFLFEYFSETQRNKGNFPGRFSGRQFSNSRSEMNVSTLELGDSALYLCASSFDSGNTIYFGEGSWLTVV.

The chain uses TRBV9 and TRBJ1-2; 9 nucleotides align to TRBD1. The J segment lost 4 bases and the V segment lost 4 bases, leaving 8 bases of the junction unmatched. Germline V gene data show CDR1 as SGDLS and CDR2 as YYNGEE. The CDR3 is made up of 15 amino acids. CDR3 protein: CASSPGDRVAYGYTF. CDR3 coding DNA: TGTGCCAGCAGCCCAGGGGACAGGGTCGCCTATGGCTACACCTTC.

This clone was recorded a few times. The chain uses TRBV9 and TRBJ2-5, with D possibly TRBD2 on 5 matching bases. The V and J ends lost 2 bases and 4 bases respectively, with 12 bases between them. The length of the CDR3 is 14 residues. The germline CDR1 and CDR2 sequences are SGDLS and YYNGEE. This CDR3 is CASSVDGMGETQYF. CDR3 sequence (DNA): TGTGCCAGCAGCGTCGACGGGATGGGAGAGACCCAGTACTTC.

This clone is a singleton in its sample. J is TRBJ2-3 and V is TRBV6-1; weak D call: TRBD2 (7 bases). Trimming removed 1 base at V and 11 bases at J, with 13 bases between. Germline-derived CDR1 and CDR2 are MNHNS and SASEGT. The CDR3 spans 13 residues. The CDR3 spells CASSEGGGTGQYF. CDR3 in DNA: TGTGCCAGCAGTGAAGGCGGGGGCACAGGGCAGTATTTT.

This chain uses TRBV30 with TRBJ1-1; tentative D call: TRBD1 (5 bases). The CDR3 extends over 13 amino acids. Germline V gene data show CDR1 as GTSNPN and CDR2 as SVGIG (reference sequence). Trimming left V 0 bases short and J 4 bases short, with 9 bases between. CDR3 nucleotide sequence: TGTGCCTGGAGTGTCCGGGGCCCCACTGAAGCTTTCTTT. It specifies CAWSVRGPTEAFF.

The chain employs TRBV18 and TRBJ1-1, with unresolved D. Germline lookup yields CDR1 KGHSH and CDR2 LQKENI. CDR3 length equals 15 residues. V was pared by 3 bases and J by 0 bases, with 11 bases between. The CDR3 DNA is TGTGCCAGCTCACCTTTATCAGGAGTGAACACTGAAGCTTTCTTT. Its translation is CASSPLSGVNTEAFF.

The chain combines TRBV5-4 with TRBJ1-4; a possible D gene is TRBD1 (6 bases). There are 13 residues in the CDR3. CDR1 is SGHNT, CDR2 YYREEE, per germline (reference sequence). The germline V and J ends were trimmed by 5 bases and 6 bases, with 11 bases remaining between them. The CDR3 nucleotides are TGTGCCAGCAGTCGGGGGGCGGATGAAAAACTGTTTTTT. It specifies CASSRGADEKLFF.

This chain joins TRBV6-6 and TRBJ2-7; 11 nucleotides line up with TRBD1. J was trimmed by 6 bases and V by 6 bases; bases with no gene match: 7. This CDR3 is 14 amino acids long. Germline CDR1 reads MNHNY; CDR2 reads SVGAGI (reference sequence). Here the CDR3 reads CASRRTGGGGEQYF. In DNA form, the CDR3 reads TGTGCCAGCAGAAGGACAGGGGGCGGGGGCGAGCAGTACTTC.

The CDR3 coding sequence is TGTGCCAGCAGCCAGGACAGGGGGCTGGGGGAGACCCAGTACTTC. Translated: CASSQDRGLGETQYF. This chain uses TRBV7-2 with TRBJ2-5, with TRBD1 matching over 11 bases. Per the germline V gene, CDR1 is SGHTA and CDR2 is FQGNSA. The CDR3 has 15 amino acids. Unmatched junction bases numbered 7, after V lost 5 bases and J lost 5 bases.

The chain carries TRBV6-5 and TRBJ1-5; 8 bases map to TRBD1. The CDR3 consists of 14 residues. V shed 6 bases, J shed 5 bases, and the junction held 6 bases outside the gene matches. The germline CDR1 and CDR2 sequences are MNHEY and SVGAGI. For the CDR3, the DNA is TGTGCCAGCAGCCCTGGACAGGGCTATCAGCCCCAGCATTTT. Translation gives CASSPGQGYQPQHF.

The chain joins TRBV4-3 to TRBJ1-5; D is unclear. Germline V lookup: CDR1 LGHNA, CDR2 YSLEER. The CDR3 consists of 15 residues. Between the trimmed V and J ends, which lost 0 bases and 5 bases, there was a span of 11 bases. CDR3 residues: CASSQDTADYQPQHF. The CDR3 DNA follows: TGCGCCAGCAGCCAAGATACGGCAGATTATCAGCCCCAGCATTTT.

V gene TRBV4-3 combines with J gene TRBJ2-5; D is possibly TRBD2 (6 bases). CDR1 is LGHNA, CDR2 YSLEER, per germline. There are 14 residues in the CDR3. Trimming took off 3 bases at V and 4 bases at J, with 12 bases between the two ends. CDR3 sequence reads: CASSHSLGGETQYF. CDR3 DNA sequence: TGCGCCAGCAGCCACTCCCTGGGGGGAGAGACCCAGTACTTC.

The chain couples TRBV28 to TRBJ2-3; D gene uncertain. The length of the CDR3 is 14 residues. The germline CDR1 and CDR2 sequences are MDHEN and SYDVKM. Trimming took 3 bases from V and 5 from J, leaving 12 bases between them. The chain's CDR3 is CASSFNGLGDTQYF. The CDR3, as DNA: TGTGCCAGCAGTTTTAACGGTTTAGGAGATACGCAGTATTTT.

V usage is TRBV13 and J usage is TRBJ2-1; 13 bases map to TRBD2. V gave up 5 bases and J gave up 6 bases; unmatched junction bases: 7. This CDR3 comprises 16 residues. In germline, CDR1 is PRHDT, CDR2 FYEKMQ (reference sequence). CDR3 region: CASSPGLAGAPNEQFF. CDR3 in DNA: TGTGCCAGCAGCCCCGGACTAGCGGGGGCCCCCAATGAGCAGTTCTTC.

This chain connects TRBV29-1 to TRBJ1-2; D perhaps matches TRBD1 (5 bases). The CDR3 has 13 residues. Trimming removed 5 bases from V and 7 bases from J, with 17 bases in between. Germline lookup yields CDR1 SQVTM and CDR2 ANQGSEA. CDR3 residues: CSVWGPPITGYTF. CDR3 nucleotides: TGCAGCGTTTGGGGACCTCCCATTACTGGCTACACCTTC.

The chain has TRBV11-2 and TRBJ2-7; 8 nucleotides agree with TRBD1. In germline, CDR1 is SGHAT, CDR2 FQNNGV. The CDR3 covers 15 residues. The trim removed 6 bases at V and 0 bases at J, leaving 7 bases unmatched. CDR3 residues: CASSLDRVSSYEQYF. CDR3 DNA: TGTGCCAGCAGTTTGGACAGGGTCAGCTCCTACGAGCAGTACTTC.

The chain uses TRBV7-2 and TRBJ1-2; 12 bases align to TRBD1. V trimming: 4 bases; J trimming: 8 bases; junction bases outside the gene matches: 11. The CDR3 spans 16 residues. The germline V gene encodes CDR1 SGHTA and CDR2 FQGNSA. The CDR3 protein is CASSSSAGQGAVGYTF. CDR3 in DNA: TGTGCCAGCAGCTCGTCAGCGGGACAGGGGGCCGTGGGCTACACCTTC.

This clone occurred a few times. V is TRBV7-6 and J is TRBJ2-2; tentative D call: TRBD1 (5 bases). V lost 2 bases to trimming and J lost 2 bases, with 9 bases between them. The CDR3 totals 15 residues. Germline loops: CDR1 SGHVS, CDR2 FNYEAQ. The CDR3 region has the DNA TGTGCCAGCAGCTTAATCCAGGGAAACACCGGGGAGCTGTTTTTT. Translation gives CASSLIQGNTGELFF. The variable domain in full, completed from reference TRBV7-6 and TRBJ2-2, reads GAGVSQSPRYKVTKRGQDVALRCDPISGHVSLYWYRQALGQGPEFLTYFNYEAQQDKSGLPNDRFSAERPEGSISTLTIQRTEQRDSAMYRCASSLIQGNTGELFFGEGSRLTVL.

This clone was counted once. The CDR3 loop reads CASSLKREYEQYF. The CDR3, as DNA: TGTGCCAGCAGCTTAAAACGAGAGTACGAGCAGTACTTC. This chain links TRBV7-9 with TRBJ2-7; D is ambiguous. V was shortened by 2 bases and J by 4 bases, with 9 bases between the two germline ends. The length of the CDR3 is 13 residues. Germline V lookup: CDR1 SEHNR, CDR2 FQNEAQ (reference sequence). Variable domain in full (rest from reference TRBV7-9 and TRBJ2-7): DTGVSQNPRHKITKRGQNVTFRCDPISEHNRLYWYRQTLGQGPEFLTYFQNEAQLEKSRLLSDRFSAERPKGSFSTLEIQRTEQGDSAMYLCASSLKREYEQYFGPGTRLTVT.

The chain recombines TRBV10-3 with TRBJ2-5, with 8 bases identical to TRBD2. V dropped 3 bases and J dropped 5; count of bases not matched to a gene: 8. Germline CDR1 reads ENHRY; CDR2 reads SYGVKD. The CDR3 covers 15 residues. The CDR3 reads CAISEGGRTQETQYF. CDR3 DNA sequence: TGTGCCATCAGTGAAGGCGGGAGGACCCAGGAGACCCAGTACTTC.

The V and J genes are TRBV9 and TRBJ2-1; 10 nucleotides agree with TRBD2. CDR3 length: 17 amino acids. Losses at the gene ends were 0 bases for V and 7 bases for J; bases not matched to a gene: 10. Germline V CDR1 and CDR2: SGDLS, YYNGEE. The CDR3 region has the DNA TGTGCCAGCAGCGTAGAAACTAGCGGGACCCTCTGGAATGAGCAGTTCTTC. It translates to CASSVETSGTLWNEQFF.

The chain joins TRBV30 to TRBJ1-6; TRBD1 might be the D (5 bases). Germline V gene lookup returns CDR1 GTSNPN and CDR2 SVGIG (reference sequence). The CDR3 sequence is 17 residues long. Trimming removed 4 bases at V and 6 bases at J, with 22 bases between. The DNA of the CDR3 is TGTGCCTGGAAAGAATTCGGGGGTTTGCGGATTAATTCACCCCTCCACTTT. Translated: CAWKEFGGLRINSPLHF.

This clone was observed once. This chain uses TRBV6-5 with TRBJ2-7; 7 positions match TRBD1. With 6 bases clipped from V and 5 bases from J, the junction kept 7 bases outside the gene matches. Germline loops: CDR1 MNHEY, CDR2 SVGAGI. The CDR3 length is 13 residues. Here the CDR3 DNA reads TGTGCCAGCAGGCGACAGGGAAGGGACGAGCAGTACTTC. Translation gives CASRRQGRDEQYF.

V gene TRBV6-5 combines with J gene TRBJ1-2; no definite D call. The CDR3 consists of 11 residues. The V gene lost 8 bases and the J gene lost 3 bases, with 7 bases spanning the gap. Germline-derived CDR1 and CDR2 are MNHEY and SVGAGI. The CDR3 is CASGADYGYTF. Here the CDR3 DNA reads TGTGCCAGCGGCGCCGACTATGGCTACACCTTC.

V and J are TRBV6-6 and TRBJ1-2; D unresolved. Germline assignment: CDR1 MNHNY and CDR2 SVGAGI (reference sequence). The CDR3 has 14 residues. V lost 0 bases and J 7 bases, leaving 12 bases between the germline ends. CDR3 bases: TGTGCCAGCAGTTACTCGAAGGGAGCGGGTGGCTACACCTTC. Its protein product is CASSYSKGAGGYTF.

The chain links TRBV10-2 to TRBJ1-3, with D uncertain. The germline V gene has CDR1 WSHSY and CDR2 SAAADI. Deletions cut 6 bases from V and 7 bases from J, with 7 bases between. The length of the CDR3 is 11 residues. CDR3 nucleotide sequence: TGCGCCAGCAGCTTCTCGAACACCATATATTTT. This sequence encodes CASSFSNTIYF.

V and J are TRBV30 and TRBJ1-2; 8 bases fit TRBD1. Per the germline V gene, CDR1 is GTSNPN and CDR2 is SVGIG (reference sequence). CDR3 size: 14 residues. The ends lost 3 bases at V and 4 bases at J; junction bases unmatched: 7. CDR3 sequence reads: CAWSPDRGSYGYTF. The DNA for the CDR3 is TGTGCCTGGAGCCCCGACAGGGGTAGCTATGGCTACACCTTC.

The chain joins TRBV28 to TRBJ1-3; D gene ambiguous. CDR1 and CDR2 (germline): MDHEN, SYDVKM. Trimming pared 5 bases from V and 2 bases from J, leaving 1 base between. This CDR3 contains 11 residues. CDR3 in amino acids: CASSTGNTIYF. DNA for the CDR3: TGTGCCAGCAGTACTGGAAACACCATATATTTT.